This TCR beta chain was observed in a study of blood T cell repertoires in COVID-19. Produced via immunoSEQ multiplex PCR; TCRdb's table is partial and in-frame only. This sample has some 64,000 clones, with 55% to 75% found just once. Trimming took off 6 bases at V and 10 bases at J, with 13 bases between the two ends. Germline CDR1 and CDR2: MNHEY and SVGAGI. The CDR3 has 13 residues. This receptor was taken from a woman in her seventies with COVID-19, enrolled during active disease. The V gene is TRBV6-5, the J gene TRBJ1-6, with a tentative D call TRBD1 (5 bases). Input material: peripheral blood. Here the CDR3 DNA reads TGTGCCAGCAGAACGGGGGACGAGTCACCCCTCCACTTT. Amino acid sequence: CASRTGDESPLHF.